This is a list of T cell receptor beta chains from one sample in a study of CD8+ T cells in alopecia areata. Libraries were prepared by immunoSEQ multiplex PCR; TCRdb keeps only in-frame clonotypes and omits some of them. The sample has about 170,000 clones, approximately 65% seen once. Specimen: CD8+ T cells sorted from blood, collected at week 0. The source is a human donor with alopecia areata. CDR3s include the opening cysteine and the closing phenylalanine or tryptophan. A D gene is named only where the DNA matches it firmly. Size values are once, few and many counts, or a class for expanded clones, and some rows have none.

D gene: -; V gene: TRBV2; clone size: -; CDR3 length: 13; J gene: TRBJ2-5; CDR3 DNA: TGTGCCAGCATCGGGACACTCCAGAAGGCCCAGTACTTC; CDR3 protein: CASIGTLQKAQYF
D gene: -; V gene: TRBV30; clone size: once; CDR3 length: 14; J gene: TRBJ2-2; CDR3 DNA: TGTGCCTGGATGACAGGACCCAACACCGGGGAGCTGTTTTTT; CDR3 protein: CAWMTGPNTGELFF
D gene: TRBD1; V gene: TRBV29-1; clone size: few; CDR3 length: 17; J gene: TRBJ2-2; CDR3 DNA: TGCAGCGTCATACCGGGACAGGGTAATGGAGTAGCCGGGGAGCTGTTTTTT; CDR3 protein: CSVIPGQGNGVAGELFF
D gene: -; V gene: TRBV4-1; clone size: -; CDR3 length: 15; J gene: TRBJ1-2; CDR3 DNA: TGCGCCAGCAGCCAAAAACAGGACGCTAACTATGGCTACACCTTC; CDR3 protein: CASSQKQDANYGYTF
D gene: -; V gene: TRBV7-9; clone size: -; CDR3 length: 13; J gene: TRBJ1-1; CDR3 DNA: TGTGCCAGCAGTTCCCCCATGAACACTGAAGCTTTCTTT; CDR3 protein: CASSSPMNTEAFF
D gene: -; V gene: TRBV19; clone size: once; CDR3 length: 14; J gene: TRBJ2-7; CDR3 DNA: TGTGCCAGTAGTAAACAGGGTAGACCCTACGAGCAGTACTTC; CDR3 protein: CASSKQGRPYEQYF
D gene: TRBD2; V gene: TRBV6-1; clone size: few; CDR3 length: 14; J gene: TRBJ2-1; CDR3 DNA: TGTGCCAGCCCCGGGGGGTTTAAAAACAATGAGCAGTTCTTC; CDR3 protein: CASPGGFKNNEQFF
D gene: -; V gene: TRBV5-1; clone size: -; CDR3 length: 13; J gene: TRBJ2-1; CDR3 DNA: TGCGCCAGCAGCCCTATGGGGGGCAATGAGCAGTTCTTC; CDR3 protein: CASSPMGGNEQFF
D gene: -; V gene: TRBV9; clone size: few; CDR3 length: 16; J gene: TRBJ1-2; CDR3 DNA: TGTGCCAGCAGCGTCGAGACAGTGCCAATGACCTTTGGCTACACCTTC; CDR3 protein: CASSVETVPMTFGYTF
D gene: -; V gene: TRBV5-5; clone size: -; CDR3 length: 12; J gene: TRBJ1-2; CDR3 DNA: TGTGCCAGCAGCTCCCCCATGTTTGGCTACACCTTC; CDR3 protein: CASSSPMFGYTF
D gene: -; V gene: TRBV11-2; clone size: -; CDR3 length: 15; J gene: TRBJ2-5; CDR3 DNA: TGTGCCAGCAGCTTAGTGGGCAGGGGGGAAGAGACCCAGTACTTC; CDR3 protein: CASSLVGRGEETQYF
D gene: TRBD2; V gene: TRBV2; clone size: -; CDR3 length: 16; J gene: TRBJ2-3; CDR3 DNA: TGTGCCAGCAGTGGGGGACTAGCGGGGACCTTGGATACGCAGTATTTT; CDR3 protein: CASSGGLAGTLDTQYF
D gene: -; V gene: TRBV7-9; clone size: few; CDR3 length: 12; J gene: TRBJ1-3; CDR3 DNA: TGTGCCAGCAACCTCGGTGGAAACACCATATATTTT; CDR3 protein: CASNLGGNTIYF
D gene: -; V gene: TRBV15; clone size: -; CDR3 length: 15; J gene: TRBJ2-1; CDR3 DNA: TGTGCCACCAGCAGAGTCAGAAGCTCCTACAATGAGCAGTTCTTC; CDR3 protein: CATSRVRSSYNEQFF
D gene: TRBD1; V gene: TRBV2; clone size: -; CDR3 length: 15; J gene: TRBJ2-1; CDR3 DNA: TGTGCCAGCAGTGCGAGGGACAGGGGGAACAATGAGCAGTTCTTC; CDR3 protein: CASSARDRGNNEQFF
D gene: TRBD1; V gene: TRBV7-9; clone size: -; CDR3 length: 18; J gene: TRBJ1-1; CDR3 DNA: TGTGCCAGCAGCTTCCATGGGGACAGGGGGCGCGCGGACACTGAAGCTTTCTTT; CDR3 protein: CASSFHGDRGRADTEAFF
D gene: TRBD1; V gene: TRBV5-6; clone size: once; CDR3 length: 14; J gene: TRBJ2-7; CDR3 DNA: TGTGCCAGCAGCTTGGGACAGGGTATTTACGAGCAGTACTTC; CDR3 protein: CASSLGQGIYEQYF
D gene: -; V gene: TRBV6-5; clone size: -; CDR3 length: 13; J gene: TRBJ2-2; CDR3 DNA: TGTGCCAGCAGGGCAGCAAACACCGGGGAGCTGTTTTTT; CDR3 protein: CASRAANTGELFF
D gene: TRBD1; V gene: TRBV30; clone size: few; CDR3 length: 13; J gene: TRBJ1-2; CDR3 DNA: TGTGCCCGGTGGGAAGACAGGGTGAATGGCTACACCTTC; CDR3 protein: CARWEDRVNGYTF
D gene: -; V gene: TRBV4-1; clone size: few; CDR3 length: 17; J gene: TRBJ2-1; CDR3 DNA: TGCGCCAGCAGCATGACGACAACAGGGATCGCCTACAATGAGCAGTTCTTC; CDR3 protein: CASSMTTTGIAYNEQFF
D gene: -; V gene: TRBV7-9; clone size: -; CDR3 length: 15; J gene: TRBJ1-1; CDR3 DNA: TGTGCCAGCAGCCTTCTGGGAGGCGGACTAACTGAAGCTTTCTTT; CDR3 protein: CASSLLGGGLTEAFF
D gene: -; V gene: TRBV5-6; clone size: -; CDR3 length: 12; J gene: TRBJ2-7; CDR3 DNA: TGTGCCAGCAGCTTCGCCGGGACCGAGCAGTACTTC; CDR3 protein: CASSFAGTEQYF
D gene: -; V gene: TRBV9; clone size: -; CDR3 length: 17; J gene: TRBJ2-3; CDR3 DNA: TGTGCCAGCAGCGTAGCCGACTGGGGGGCCCTCACAGATACGCAGTATTTT; CDR3 protein: CASSVADWGALTDTQYF
D gene: -; V gene: TRBV30; clone size: -; CDR3 length: 11; J gene: TRBJ2-5; CDR3 DNA: TGTGCCTGGAGGGGGCAGGAGACCCAGTACTTC; CDR3 protein: CAWRGQETQYF
D gene: -; V gene: TRBV30; clone size: once; CDR3 length: 10; J gene: TRBJ1-2; CDR3 DNA: TGTGCCTCAGATCTCCTTGGCTACACCTTC; CDR3 protein: CASDLLGYTF
D gene: TRBD1; V gene: TRBV30; clone size: -; CDR3 length: 14; J gene: TRBJ2-1; CDR3 DNA: TGTGCCTGGAGTCTGGACAGGGAGATCAATGAGCAGTTCTTC; CDR3 protein: CAWSLDREINEQFF
D gene: -; V gene: TRBV29-1; clone size: few; CDR3 length: 13; J gene: TRBJ2-5; CDR3 DNA: TGCAGCGTTGAGACAGGAACTCAAGAGACCCAGTACTTC; CDR3 protein: CSVETGTQETQYF
D gene: -; V gene: TRBV29-1; clone size: -; CDR3 length: 13; J gene: TRBJ2-7; CDR3 DNA: TGCAGCGTTGTGGGGGGAGAGTCCTACGAGCAGTACTTC; CDR3 protein: CSVVGGESYEQYF
D gene: TRBD1; V gene: TRBV4-1; clone size: -; CDR3 length: 15; J gene: TRBJ2-7; CDR3 DNA: TGCGCCAGCAGCCAAACCGGGACAGGGGCCTACGAGCAGTACTTC; CDR3 protein: CASSQTGTGAYEQYF
D gene: TRBD1; V gene: TRBV29-1; clone size: few; CDR3 length: 14; J gene: TRBJ2-1; CDR3 DNA: TGCAGCGTTGAAGGCGGGACAGGGGACAATGAGCAGTTCTTC; CDR3 protein: CSVEGGTGDNEQFF
D gene: -; V gene: TRBV7-2; clone size: -; CDR3 length: 15; J gene: TRBJ1-3; CDR3 DNA: TGTGCCAGCAGCTTAGTCGGCAGCGCTGGAAACACCATATATTTT; CDR3 protein: CASSLVGSAGNTIYF
D gene: -; V gene: TRBV29-1; clone size: once; CDR3 length: 13; J gene: TRBJ2-7; CDR3 DNA: TGCAGCGTTGAAGTTCCCCTAGCCTACGAGCAGTACTTC; CDR3 protein: CSVEVPLAYEQYF
D gene: TRBD2; V gene: TRBV13; clone size: -; CDR3 length: 14; J gene: TRBJ2-3; CDR3 DNA: TGTGCCAGCAGCCCGGGGGGGCCTGCAGATACGCAGTATTTT; CDR3 protein: CASSPGGPADTQYF
D gene: -; V gene: TRBV30; clone size: -; CDR3 length: 15; J gene: TRBJ2-2; CDR3 DNA: TGTGCCTGCCCCCCGTTGGGACCGGGGACCGGGGAGCTGTTTTTT; CDR3 protein: CACPPLGPGTGELFF
D gene: -; V gene: TRBV4-2; clone size: -; CDR3 length: 14; J gene: TRBJ2-3; CDR3 DNA: TGTGCCAGCAGCTCCGGGAGAGGGACAGATACGCAGTATTTT; CDR3 protein: CASSSGRGTDTQYF
D gene: -; V gene: TRBV5-6; clone size: -; CDR3 length: 14; J gene: TRBJ1-1; CDR3 DNA: TGTGCCAGCAGCCCAGTAGACCGGGACTTTGAAGCTTTCTTT; CDR3 protein: CASSPVDRDFEAFF
D gene: -; V gene: TRBV5-1; clone size: few; CDR3 length: 12; J gene: TRBJ2-1; CDR3 DNA: TGCGCCAGCAGCTCCTATCGGAATGAGCAGTTCTTC; CDR3 protein: CASSSYRNEQFF
D gene: -; V gene: TRBV28; clone size: many; CDR3 length: 15; J gene: TRBJ2-7; CDR3 DNA: TGTGCCAGCAGTTACTCCTCCGGGGACCCCTACGAGCAGTACTTC; CDR3 protein: CASSYSSGDPYEQYF
D gene: -; V gene: TRBV11-2; clone size: -; CDR3 length: 15; J gene: TRBJ2-7; CDR3 DNA: TGTGCCAGCAGCTTAGCCCGGGGGCCTTCCTACGAGCAGTACTTC; CDR3 protein: CASSLARGPSYEQYF
D gene: -; V gene: TRBV15; clone size: -; CDR3 length: 14; J gene: TRBJ2-2; CDR3 DNA: TGTGCCACCAGCAGAGGTTCTAGCTCCGGGGAGCTGTTTTTT; CDR3 protein: CATSRGSSSGELFF
D gene: -; V gene: TRBV7-9; clone size: once; CDR3 length: 13; J gene: TRBJ2-3; CDR3 DNA: TGTGCCAGCAGCTCCCTCTCCACAGATACGCAGTATTTT; CDR3 protein: CASSSLSTDTQYF